The 25 T cell receptor delta chains given below trace back to one sample, sequenced in a study of gamma-delta T cells after stem cell transplantation. TCRdb re-analyzed the RT-PCR reads via CATT. Of 600 to 850 delta-chain clones in the sample, under 20% are singletons; the top ten hold more than 25%. Sequencing was performed on gamma-delta T cells. These receptors all come from a human donor. It is not recorded whose cells these are; they may come from a transplant donor.

This clone was seen only a few times. The J gene is TRDJ1, the V gene TRDV2; 8 bases agree with TRDD3. Per the germline V gene, CDR1 is GEAIGNYY and CDR2 is EKD. J was trimmed by 0 bases and V by 0 bases; bases with no gene match: 11. CDR3 length: 18 amino acids. DNA of the CDR3: TGTGCCTGTGACACCCTCGTGCTGGGGGACGCTTACACCGATAAACTCATCTTT. Amino acid sequence: CACDTLVLGDAYTDKLIF.

A word on this clone: It may be a read error: a sequence one base away is much more abundant. Other DNA sequences of this sample code for an identical CDR3. J is TRDJ1 and V is TRDV2; D gene ambiguous. Germline CDR1 reads GEAIGNYY; CDR2 reads EKD. The CDR3 is made up of 14 amino acids. CDR3 bases: TGTGCCTGTGACACCGTTGGGTTCACCGATAAACTTATCTTT. Its protein is CACDTVGFTDKLIF.

The assigned J gene is TRDJ1, but the V gene is uncalled; the listed D gene, TRDD3, was not tested against the DNA. The CDR3 is made up of 17 amino acids. The CDR3 is CALGPTRGPRYTDKLIF. The CDR3 coding sequence is TGTGCCCTCGGCCCTACTCGGGGGCCCCGGTACACCGATAAACTCATCTTT.

There are a few counts of this clone. The chain has TRDV2 and TRDJ1, with no clear D. This CDR3 region has 14 residues. V was pared by 0 bases and J by 3 bases, with 10 bases between. Looked up from germline, CDR1 is GEAIGNYY and CDR2 is EKD. Here the CDR3 DNA reads TGTGCCTGTGACACCGTCTGGAGGGCCGATAAACTCATCTTT. Residues: CACDTVWRADKLIF.

The chain carries TRDV2 and TRDJ1, with 10 bases fitting TRDD3. The CDR3 contains 18 residues. CDR1 and CDR2 from the germline V gene are GEAIGNYY and EKD. V trimming: 3 bases; J trimming: 0 bases; junction bases outside the gene matches: 12. CDR3 bases: TGTGCCTGTGACTCCCTACTGGGGGATCCCTTTTACACCGATAAACTCATCTTT. This codes for CACDSLLGDPFYTDKLIF.

Only a few counts were recorded for this clone. The chain has TRDV2 and TRDJ1; 8 positions match TRDD3. Trimming took 2 bases from V and 5 from J; bases not matched to a gene: 15. The CDR3 extends over 17 amino acids. From germline, CDR1 is GEAIGNYY and CDR2 EKD. The CDR3 nucleotides are TGTGCCTGTGACATAATTGGGGGATTTAGACGGAAGGATAAACTCATCTTT. It codes for CACDIIGGFRRKDKLIF.

Notes on this clone: One base separates it from a far larger clone, so it is likely a read error. The chain is built from TRDV2 and TRDJ1; 13 bases fit TRDD3. CDR3 size: 18 residues. Germline lookup yields CDR1 GEAIGNYY and CDR2 EKD. CDR3 region: CACGTVLGDTLYTDKLIF. The CDR3 DNA reads as TGTGCCTGTGGCACCGTACTGGGGGATACGTTGTACACCGATAAACTCATCTTT.

This clone was found a few times. This chain connects TRDV1 to TRDJ1; 10 bases line up with TRDD3. The CDR3 contains 18 residues. V was pared by 0 bases and J by 4 bases, with 11 bases of the junction left unmatched. The germline V gene has CDR1 TSWWSYY and CDR2 QGS. The chain's CDR3 is CALGELEWGILTVDKLIF. In DNA form, the CDR3 reads TGTGCTCTTGGGGAACTCGAATGGGGGATACTCACGGTCGATAAACTCATCTTT.

V gene TRDV2 combines with J gene TRDJ1; 11 bases agree with TRDD3. TCRdb gives no J gene; it was assigned here by matching the DNA to germline. The CDR3 covers 17 residues. CDR1 and CDR2 from the germline V gene are GEAIGNYY and EKD. With V trimmed by 0 bases and J by 1 base, 6 bases remained unmatched. In nucleotides, the CDR3 is TGTGCCTGTGACACCGTTGGTGGGGGATACGCCACCGATAAACTCATCTTT. It specifies CACDTVGGGYATDKLIF.

This clone was seen a handful of times. This rearrangement joins TRDV2 to TRDJ1, with 10 bases aligning to TRDD3. Germline V lookup: CDR1 GEAIGNYY, CDR2 EKD. The CDR3 spans 18 residues. With V trimmed by 0 bases and J by 0 bases, 9 bases remained unmatched. CDR3 sequence: CACDTLTGGSLYTDKLIF. The CDR3 DNA is TGTGCCTGTGACACCCTTACTGGGGGATCTTTATACACCGATAAACTCATCTTT.

As regards this clone: A read error is possible here, since a much larger clone lies one base away. The CDR3, as DNA: TGTGCTCTTAGGGACTTACGGCTGGTTTGGTTTGACACTCCCGACTACACCGATAAACTCATCTTT. Protein: CALRDLRLVWFDTPDYTDKLIF. The V call is TRDV1, the J call TRDJ1; D remains ambiguous. Here the J gene was assigned by germline matching of the DNA, as TCRdb has none. CDR1 and CDR2 (germline): TSWWSYY, QGS. This CDR3 spans 22 amino acids.

Note on this clone: A read error may be the cause here, since a much bigger clone is one base away. The CDR3 DNA reads as TGTGCCTGTGACTCAATACTGGGGGATACAGTCATCTTT. It is translated as CACDSILGDTVIF. No call exists for the J gene, whereas the V gene is TRDV2; whether TRDD3, the table's D call, matches the DNA was not checked. The CDR3 is 13 residues long. Germline V gene lookup returns CDR1 GEAIGNYY and CDR2 EKD.

V is TRDV2 and J is TRDJ3; D possibly corresponds to TRDD3 (5 bases). Trimming took off 0 bases at V and 0 bases at J, with 11 bases between the two ends. Germline CDR1 is GEAIGNYY and CDR2 is EKD. The CDR3 consists of 18 residues. The CDR3 sequence is CACDTGGHLSWDTRQMFF. The CDR3 DNA follows: TGTGCCTGTGACACCGGGGGCCACCTCTCCTGGGACACCCGACAGATGTTTTTC.

The chain couples TRDV2 to TRDJ1; no clear D gene. The germline CDR1 and CDR2 sequences are GEAIGNYY and EKD. The CDR3 is 14 amino acids. The germline V and J ends were trimmed by 0 bases and 4 bases, with 11 bases remaining between them. The CDR3 DNA sequence: TGTGCCTGTGACACCGTGGGCCCACACGATAAACTCATCTTT. Amino acids: CACDTVGPHDKLIF.

The chain carries TRDV2 and TRDJ1, with 9 nucleotides matching TRDD3. The CDR3 loop spans 15 amino acids. V dropped 3 bases and J dropped 1; count of bases not matched to a gene: 5. The germline CDR1 and CDR2 sequences are GEAIGNYY and EKD. CDR3: CACDLLGDPTDKLIF. In DNA form, the CDR3 reads TGTGCCTGTGACCTACTGGGGGACCCCACCGATAAACTCATCTTT.

The V gene reported is TRDV2; the J gene is uncalled; TRDD3 is taken as the D call from the table, unchecked against the DNA. In germline, CDR1 is GEAIGNYY, CDR2 EKD. CDR3 size: 21 residues. Written as DNA, the CDR3 is TGTGCCTGTGACTCCCCGACCGTACTGGGGGAACCTCGCTGGGACACCCGACAAATGTTTTTC. Residues: CACDSPTVLGEPRWDTRQMFF.

This clone was observed a few times. The J gene is TRDJ1, the V gene TRDV2; D remains unclear. The CDR3 length is 17 residues. Germline V gene data show CDR1 as GEAIGNYY and CDR2 as EKD. V was shortened by 0 bases and J by 3 bases, with 19 bases between the two germline ends. CDR3 protein: CACDTLRAPGFADKLIF. The CDR3 coding sequence is TGTGCCTGTGACACCCTGAGGGCCCCGGGGTTCGCCGATAAACTCATCTTT.

With respect to this clone: An end of the junction does not agree with germline; a read error may underlie this. The rearrangement joins TRDV2 to TRDJ3; TRDD3 aligns across 9 bases. This CDR3 is 20 amino acids long. Germline V gene data show CDR1 as GEAIGNYY and CDR2 as EKD. The CDR3: CACDTVWGMPSSCDTRPMFF. The CDR3 DNA follows: TGTGCCTGTGACACCGTCTGGGGGATGCCATCCTCCTGTGACACCCGACCGATGTTTTTC.

As regards this clone: A far larger clone is just one base off, so this is likely a read error. V and J are TRDV2 and TRDJ3; TRDD3 matches 10 bases. TCRdb offers no J gene call, so here the DNA was matched to germline to obtain one. The germline V gene has CDR1 GEAIGNYY and CDR2 EKD. CDR3 length: 23 amino acids. V gave up 0 bases and J gave up 2 bases; unmatched junction bases: 18. The chain's CDR3 is CACDTGFLGDTGRPTWDTRQMFF. CDR3 sequence (DNA): TGTGCCTGTGACACCGGGTTTTTGGGGGATACTGGTAGGCCGACCTGGGACACCCGACAGATGTTTTTC.

The gene calls are TRDV2 and TRDJ1; D is unclear. The CDR3 sequence is 17 residues long. Trimming removed 0 bases at V and 0 bases at J, with 16 bases between. Looked up from germline, CDR1 is GEAIGNYY and CDR2 is EKD. This CDR3 is CACDTVPGGGYTDKLIF. DNA of the CDR3: TGTGCCTGTGACACCGTGCCGGGCGGAGGATACACCGATAAACTCATCTTT.

Only a few counts were recorded for this clone. This chain joins TRDV2 and TRDJ1, with 8 bases identical to TRDD3. CDR1 GEAIGNYY and CDR2 EKD come from the germline V gene. CDR3 length: 17 amino acids. J gave up 0 bases and V 0 bases, and 8 bases lay outside the gene matches. Written as DNA, the CDR3 is TGTGCCTGTGACACCCTCCTGGGGGAGGGTAACACCGATAAACTCATCTTT. It yields the protein CACDTLLGEGNTDKLIF.

Turning to this clone: It is unclear where the CDR3 begins or ends on the DNA, so no DNA is shown, and the CDR3 is as TCRdb lists it. The chain's CDR3 is CSVLLCSKQTGDVLGDYPYTDKLIF. The V gene call reads TRAV29/DV5; no J gene was called; the table's D call, TRDD3, has no DNA check behind it. Germline values: CDR1 NSMFDY, CDR2 ISSIKDK. The CDR3 adds up to 25 amino acids, both ends counted.

The gene calls are TRDV2 and TRDJ2, with 12 nucleotides matching TRDD3. Per germline, CDR1 GEAIGNYY and CDR2 EKD. The CDR3 is made up of 19 amino acids. The V and J ends lost 0 bases and 4 bases, in that order; junction bases with no gene match: 11. The CDR3 DNA reads TGTGCCTGTGACACCGTGGAAGACTGGGGGATACCTACGACAGCACAACTCTTCTTT. Residues: CACDTVEDWGIPTTAQLFF.

This clone was counted between two and nine times. The V gene is TRDV2, the J gene TRDJ1; TRDD2 matches at 7 bases. The CDR3 covers 18 residues. Germline assignment: CDR1 GEAIGNYY and CDR2 EKD. The V gene end was trimmed by 3 bases and the J gene end by 6 bases; junction bases not matched to a gene: 21. The CDR3: CACDPVGLPRVVGHKLIF. CDR3 DNA sequence: TGTGCCTGTGACCCAGTGGGCCTTCCTCGCGTTGTGGGACATAAACTCATCTTT.

The V and J genes are TRDV2 and TRDJ1, with D possibly TRDD3 on 6 matching bases. The germline V and J ends were trimmed by 3 bases and 4 bases, with 14 bases remaining between them. The length of the CDR3 is 14 residues. Germline lookup yields CDR1 GEAIGNYY and CDR2 EKD. The chain's CDR3 is CACDPLGLYDKLIF. For the CDR3, the DNA is TGTGCCTGTGACCCACTGGGACTCTACGATAAACTCATCTTT.